A selection of T cell receptor beta chains follows, all from one sample in a study of blood T cells in healthy people across ages. TCRdb re-analysed the 5' RACE reads in MiXCR, keeping a single row per CDR3 protein. The sample shows around 1,100,000 distinct CDR3 sequences, more than 30% of them seen only once. Material: blood. These receptors originate from a young man in good health. CDR3s include the opening cysteine and the closing phenylalanine or tryptophan. The D gene is left open where the match is weak. Size is stated for part of the rows, as once, few or many counts, or as a class when the clone is expanded.

>TRBD1|TRBJ1-1|TRBV7-9|few
TGTGCCAGCAGCTTACCGGGACAGGGGATGAACACTGAAGCTTTCTTT
CASSLPGQGMNTEAFF
>TRBD2|TRBJ2-7|TRBV9|-
TGTGCCAGCAGCGTAGGGACTAGCGGGGACCGTAGGAACGAGCAGTACTTC
CASSVGTSGDRRNEQYF
>-|TRBJ2-1|TRBV4-2|-
TGTGCCAGCAGCCCCAACGGAGTCGAGCAGTTCTTC
CASSPNGVEQFF
>-|TRBJ2-1|TRBV7-2|many
TGTGCCAGCAGCTTATCCCGGAACAATGAGCAGTTCTTC
CASSLSRNNEQFF
>-|TRBJ1-2|TRBV9|few
TGTGCCAGCAGCGTAGGGGGCGAATCCGGCTATGGCTACACCTTC
CASSVGGESGYGYTF
>-|TRBJ2-1|TRBV29-1|few
TGCAGCGTTGTCGGAACTGCCTCCTACAATGAGCAGTTCTTC
CSVVGTASYNEQFF
>-|TRBJ1-5|TRBV10-3|-
TGTGCCATCAGCCAGGGGAATCAGCCCCAGCATTTT
CAISQGNQPQHF
>TRBD2|TRBJ2-3|TRBV20-1|-
TGCAGTGCGTCGATAGCGGGTGGGACAGATACGCAGTATTTT
CSASIAGGTDTQYF
>-|TRBJ1-2|TRBV9|-
TGTGCCAGCAGCGTAGGAGACAGGTCCCTGGAGGGCTACACCTTC
CASSVGDRSLEGYTF
>-|TRBJ1-6|TRBV20-1|-
TGCAGTGTTCAACCGGGACCATATAATTCACCCCTCCACTTT
CSVQPGPYNSPLHF
>-|TRBJ1-1|TRBV6-2/TRBV6-3|-
TGTGCCACCCGACTTGACGGGAACACTGAAGCTTTCTTT
CATRLDGNTEAFF
>-|TRBJ1-1|TRBV20-1|-
TGCAGTGCTAGAGATCGGGCAGACACTGAAGCTTTCTTT
CSARDRADTEAFF
>-|TRBJ1-1|TRBV5-1|-
TGCGCCAGCAGCCCGAAGATCCTGAACACTGAAGCTTTCTTT
CASSPKILNTEAFF
>-|TRBJ1-1|TRBV6-2/TRBV6-3|-
TGTGCCAGCAGTTACTTCTACAGGACCCGCAGGTCGAACACTGAAGCTTTCTTT
CASSYFYRTRRSNTEAFF
>-|TRBJ1-1|TRBV29-1|-
TGCAGCGTTGAAAAATCCTTGGGTGTAAGGGAAGCTTTCTTT
CSVEKSLGVREAFF
>-|TRBJ2-5|TRBV10-3|-
TGTGCCATCAGTGAGTCTCAAGAAGGGCGGATGGAGCAGTACTTC
CAISESQEGRMEQYF
>-|TRBJ1-2|TRBV28|-
TGTGCCAGCAGTTTAATGCTGGATGGCTACACCTTC
CASSLMLDGYTF
>-|TRBJ2-1|TRBV3-1|-
TGTGCCAGCAGCCAAACCCGGGACCCAATCTCCTACGAGCAGTTCTTC
CASSQTRDPISYEQFF
>-|TRBJ2-5|TRBV12-3/TRBV12-4|-
TGTGCCAGCAGTCCGACAGTCCAAGTCCAGTACTTC
CASSPTVQVQYF
>TRBD1|TRBJ2-7|TRBV10-2|-
TGCGCCAGCAGTGTAGGGACAGGGGGCCTATCCTACGAGCAGTACTTC
CASSVGTGGLSYEQYF
>-|TRBJ1-5|TRBV25-1|few
TGTGCCAGCAGTGAATACGCGGGGTCTCAGCCCCAGCATTTT
CASSEYAGSQPQHF
>TRBD2|TRBJ2-5|TRBV4-1|-
TGCGCCAGCAGCCACGTACTTCCCGGGACTAGGGGAAGGAATGAGCAGTACTTC
CASSHVLPGTRGRNEQYF
>-|TRBJ1-2|TRBV7-9|few
TGTGCCAGCAGCTCCCCGGGGACTTACTATGGCTACACCTTC
CASSSPGTYYGYTF
>-|TRBJ2-7|TRBV11-3|few
TGTGCCAGCAGCCCCGAAGGGGTGGACGAGCAGTACTTC
CASSPEGVDEQYF
>-|TRBJ1-1|TRBV12-3/TRBV12-4|many
TGTGCCAGCAGGCCTACGGGGAACACTGAAGCTTTCTTT
CASRPTGNTEAFF
>-|TRBJ1-5|TRBV20-1|-
TGCAGTGCTACGTTCGGGGGCCGCCTGGGCAATCAGCCCCAGCATTTT
CSATFGGRLGNQPQHF
>-|TRBJ1-5|TRBV10-3|few
TGTGCCATCAGTGACTGCAATCAGCCCCAGCATTTT
CAISDCNQPQHF
>TRBD2|TRBJ2-3|TRBV6-2/TRBV6-3|few
TGTGCCAGCAGAACGAGACTTGTTAGCGGGGAGGGAGATACGCAGTATTTT
CASRTRLVSGEGDTQYF
>-|TRBJ1-1|TRBV10-3|few
TGTGCCATCAGCTCCGGATTGCGGAACACTGAAGCTTTCTTT
CAISSGLRNTEAFF
>-|TRBJ1-2|TRBV7-9|few
TGTGCCAGCAGCTTAGGCCCAACGGGGGATGGCTACACCTTC
CASSLGPTGDGYTF
>-|TRBJ2-7|TRBV9|-
TGTGCCAGCAGCGTAGACGACAGAAGCTCCTACAATGAGCAGTACTTC
CASSVDDRSSYNEQYF
>-|TRBJ2-5|TRBV3-1|-
TGTGCCAGCAGCCACCGGAGGGGACAAGAGACCCAGTACTTC
CASSHRRGQETQYF
>-|TRBJ1-1|TRBV4-2|-
TGTGCCAGCAGCCAAGAACTCTCCAGCACTGAAGCTTTCTTT
CASSQELSSTEAFF
>-|TRBJ2-7|TRBV20-1|-
TGCAGTGCTAGAGATCATGTTAGCAATGAGCAGTACTTC
CSARDHVSNEQYF
>TRBD1|TRBJ1-2|TRBV11-1|few
TGTGCCAGCAGCTTAAATCGGAACGAGGTGACAGGGCCCCTTCCCCATAGGGGCTACACCTTC
CASSLNRNEVTGPLPHRGYTF
>-|TRBJ1-3|TRBV18|-
TGTGCCAGCTCACCCGGGAGAGATCGAAACACCATATATTTT
CASSPGRDRNTIYF
>-|TRBJ2-5|TRBV7-2|-
TGTGCGACCGGGATGGATTTGCAAGAGACCCAGTACTTC
CATGMDLQETQYF
>-|TRBJ1-4|TRBV10-3|many
TGTGCCGCCCGGCCGGGGGCAACTAATGAAAAACTGTTTTTT
CAARPGATNEKLFF
>TRBD2|TRBJ2-5|TRBV6-5|-
TGTGCCAGCAGTTATCAGGCTAGCGGGGGAGTACAAGAGACCCAGTACTTC
CASSYQASGGVQETQYF